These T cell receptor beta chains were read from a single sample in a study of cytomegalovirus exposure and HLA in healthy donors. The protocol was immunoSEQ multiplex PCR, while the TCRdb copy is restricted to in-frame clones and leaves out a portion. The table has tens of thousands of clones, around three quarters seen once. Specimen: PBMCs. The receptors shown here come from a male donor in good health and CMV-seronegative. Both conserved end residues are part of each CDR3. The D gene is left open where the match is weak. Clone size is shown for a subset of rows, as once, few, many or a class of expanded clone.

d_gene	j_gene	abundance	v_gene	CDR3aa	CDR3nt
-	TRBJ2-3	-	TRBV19	CASSINQVTDTQYF	TGTGCCAGTAGTATAAACCAGGTCACAGATACGCAGTATTTT
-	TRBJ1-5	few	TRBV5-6	CASSSTGTSYSNQPQHF	TGTGCCAGCAGCTCAACCGGGACATCTTATAGCAATCAGCCCCAGCATTTT
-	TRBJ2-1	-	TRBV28	CASSNPDRPNEQFF	TGTGCCAGCAGTAACCCGGACAGACCTAATGAGCAGTTCTTC
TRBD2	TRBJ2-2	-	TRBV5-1	CASSFRSGGASDGELFF	TGCGCCAGCAGCTTTCGTAGCGGGGGGGCCTCGGACGGGGAGCTGTTTTTT
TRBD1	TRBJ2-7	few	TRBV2	CASSAWTGTYEQYF	TGTGCCAGCAGTGCATGGACAGGGACCTACGAGCAGTACTTC
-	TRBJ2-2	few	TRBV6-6	CASSSSRMSTGELFF	TGTGCCAGCAGTTCGTCGCGGATGAGCACCGGGGAGCTGTTTTTT
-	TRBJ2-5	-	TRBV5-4	CASSLGGVAQTQYF	TGTGCCAGCAGCTTGGGTGGGGTAGCGCAGACCCAGTACTTC
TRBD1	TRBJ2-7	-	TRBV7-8	CASSDRQGNPSYEQYF	TGTGCCAGCAGCGACCGACAGGGGAACCCATCCTACGAGCAGTACTTC
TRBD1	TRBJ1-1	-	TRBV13	CASSNDRVSTEAFF	TGTGCCAGCAGCAACGACAGGGTTAGCACTGAAGCTTTCTTT
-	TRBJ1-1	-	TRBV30	CAWSVQTNTEAFF	TGTGCCTGGAGTGTACAAACGAACACTGAAGCTTTCTTT
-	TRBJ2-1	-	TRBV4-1	CASSQEESRQGIKFF	TGCGCCAGCAGCCAAGAAGAAAGTAGGCAGGGGATTAAGTTCTTC
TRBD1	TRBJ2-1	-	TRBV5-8	CASSMGQSREQFF	TGTGCCAGCAGCATGGGACAGTCACGGGAGCAGTTCTTC
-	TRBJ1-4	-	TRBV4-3	CASSQQGRREKLFF	TGCGCCAGCAGCCAGCAGGGCCGACGGGAAAAACTGTTTTTT
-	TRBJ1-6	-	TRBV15	CATSTGDNSPLHF	TGTGCCACCAGCACAGGGGACAATTCACCCCTCCACTTT
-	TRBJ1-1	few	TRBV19	CASSREAPGTEAFF	TGTGCCAGTAGCCGGGAGGCCCCTGGCACTGAAGCTTTCTTT
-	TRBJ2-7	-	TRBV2	CASSLGRPYEQYF	TGTGCCAGCAGTTTGGGGAGGCCCTACGAGCAGTACTTC
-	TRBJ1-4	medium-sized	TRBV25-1	CASSLGQGNEKLFF	TGTGCCAGCAGTCTAGGACAAGGCAATGAAAAACTGTTTTTT
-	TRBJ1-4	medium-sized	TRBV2	CASSELVLNEKLFF	TGTGCCAGCAGTGAATTAGTCCTTAATGAAAAACTGTTTTTT
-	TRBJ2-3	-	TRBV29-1	CSVRVGGTDTQYF	TGCAGCGTTCGCGTAGGAGGCACAGATACGCAGTATTTT
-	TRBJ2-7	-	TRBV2	CASSEVTRDYEQYF	TGTGCCAGCAGTGAGGTGACTAGAGACTACGAGCAGTACTTC
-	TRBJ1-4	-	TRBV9	CASSRTGWGEKLFF	TGTGCCAGCAGTAGAACAGGGTGGGGCGAAAAACTGTTTTTT
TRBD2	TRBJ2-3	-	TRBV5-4	CASSLTGGRADTQYF	TGTGCCAGCAGCTTAACGGGGGGTAGGGCAGATACGCAGTATTTT
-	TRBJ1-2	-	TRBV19	CASSIGSGMNYGYTF	TGTGCCAGTAGCATTGGCTCGGGGATGAACTATGGCTACACCTTC
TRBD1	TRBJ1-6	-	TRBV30	CAWSAGQGASPLHF	TGTGCCTGGAGTGCCGGACAGGGGGCCTCACCCCTCCACTTT
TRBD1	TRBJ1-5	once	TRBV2	CASSEDRVGQPQHF	TGTGCCAGCAGTGAGGACAGGGTCGGTCAGCCCCAGCATTTT
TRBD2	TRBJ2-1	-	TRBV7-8	CASSLDRLANEQFF	TGTGCCAGCAGCTTAGACCGACTAGCCAATGAGCAGTTCTTC
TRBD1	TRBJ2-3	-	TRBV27	CASSHGQGGADTQYF	TGTGCCAGCAGTCACGGACAGGGGGGCGCAGATACGCAGTATTTT
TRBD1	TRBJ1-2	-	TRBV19	CASSTSGQNYGYTF	TGTGCCAGTAGTACCTCGGGACAGAACTATGGCTACACCTTC
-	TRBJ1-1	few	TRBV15	CATSRGRPRGRTEAFF	TGTGCCACCAGCCGAGGGCGCCCCAGGGGACGCACTGAAGCTTTCTTT
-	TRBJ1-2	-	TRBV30	CAWALTGWGRDNYGYTF	TGTGCCTGGGCACTTACGGGATGGGGTCGGGATAACTATGGCTACACCTTC
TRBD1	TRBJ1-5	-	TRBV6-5	CASSYSIDRGQPQHF	TGTGCCAGCAGTTACTCGATCGACAGGGGGCAGCCCCAGCATTTT
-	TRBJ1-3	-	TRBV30	CAWSLGPPGGFTGNTIYF	TGTGCCTGGAGCCTAGGGCCCCCTGGAGGGTTTACTGGAAACACCATATATTTT
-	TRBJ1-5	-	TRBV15	CATSRDGTSSSNQPQHF	TGTGCCACCAGCAGAGACGGGACATCGAGTAGCAATCAGCCCCAGCATTTT
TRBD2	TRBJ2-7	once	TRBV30	CALGGAGTYEQYF	TGTGCCTTGGGGGGAGCGGGAACCTACGAGCAGTACTTC
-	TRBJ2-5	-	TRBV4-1	CASSHIAGMQETQYF	TGCGCCAGCAGCCATATTGCAGGAATGCAAGAGACCCAGTACTTC
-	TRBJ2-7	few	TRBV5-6	CASSLGQGSYEQYF	TGTGCCAGCAGCTTGGGTCAGGGATCCTACGAGCAGTACTTC
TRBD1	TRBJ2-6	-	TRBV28	CASSWDRVAGANVLTF	TGTGCCAGCAGTTGGGACAGGGTGGCTGGGGCCAACGTCCTGACTTTC
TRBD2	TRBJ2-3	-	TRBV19	CASSIGGSGTADTQYF	TGTGCCAGTAGTATAGGTGGTAGCGGGACGGCAGATACGCAGTATTTT
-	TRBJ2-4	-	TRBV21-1	CASVQGLAKNIQYF	TGTGCCAGTGTACAGGGTCTAGCCAAAAACATTCAGTACTTC
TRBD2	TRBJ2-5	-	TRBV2	CASSLLARETQYF	TGTGCCAGCAGTTTACTAGCGAGGGAGACCCAGTACTTC
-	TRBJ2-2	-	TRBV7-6	CASSLARLTGELFF	TGTGCCAGCAGCTTAGCGAGGTTGACCGGGGAGCTGTTTTTT
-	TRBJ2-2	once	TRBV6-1	CASSKGPRAGELFF	TGTGCCAGCAGCAAAGGGCCCAGGGCCGGGGAGCTGTTTTTT
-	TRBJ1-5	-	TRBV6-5	CASSSTYSNQPQHF	TGTGCCAGCAGTTCCACCTATAGCAATCAGCCCCAGCATTTT
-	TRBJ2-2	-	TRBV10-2	CASSDGAGELFF	TGCGCCAGCAGTGACGGAGCCGGGGAGCTGTTTTTT
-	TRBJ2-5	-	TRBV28	CASSLGAGKETQYF	TGTGCCAGCAGTTTAGGTGCGGGAAAAGAGACCCAGTACTTC
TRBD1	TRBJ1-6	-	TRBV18	CASSPFRDSLGGSYNSPLHF	TGTGCCAGCTCACCTTTCCGGGACAGCCTAGGGGGCTCCTATAATTCACCCCTCCACTTT
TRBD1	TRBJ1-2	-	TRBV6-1	CASRADRVNYGYTF	TGTGCCAGCAGAGCCGACAGGGTGAACTATGGCTACACCTTC
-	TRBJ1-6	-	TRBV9	CASSVETPETSPLHF	TGTGCCAGCAGCGTAGAGACACCAGAGACCTCACCCCTCCACTTT
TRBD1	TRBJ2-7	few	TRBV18	CASGGQGHEQYF	TGTGCCAGCGGTGGACAGGGCCACGAGCAGTACTTC
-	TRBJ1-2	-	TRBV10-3	CAISDLGRWGYTF	TGTGCCATCAGTGATCTGGGGAGATGGGGCTACACCTTC
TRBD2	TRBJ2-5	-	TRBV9	CASSGSGTIQETQYF	TGTGCCAGCAGCGGATCCGGGACTATACAAGAGACCCAGTACTTC